Presented here are 8 T cell receptor beta chains from one specimen sequenced in a study of T cells in Graves' hyperthyroidism and ophthalmopathy. It was RNA transcripts that yielded the amplified TCR beta CDR3 regions. First-round RT-PCR targeting the TCR CDR3 was performed with the HTBI primer set. MiXCR, applied by TCRdb to the multiplex PCR reads, yields one record per CDR3 protein. The sample lists a few hundred thousand distinct CDR3 sequences; 15% to 20% were seen once. The sample comprised blood. These receptor sequences come from a man between 50 and 59 years old with Graves' ophthalmopathy.

This chain joins TRBV30 and TRBJ2-1; TRBD2 agrees at 10 bases. Germline V gene lookup returns CDR1 GTSNPN and CDR2 SVGIG (reference sequence). J was trimmed by 7 bases and V by 0 bases; bases with no gene match: 6. This CDR3 is built from 15 residues. The CDR3 region is CAWSVAGGPGNEQFF. The CDR3 nucleotides read TGTGCCTGGAGTGTAGCGGGAGGGCCGGGGAATGAGCAGTTCTTC.

Many counts were recorded for this clonotype. The chain uses TRBV5-1 and TRBJ2-2; D may be TRBD1 (6 bases). V shed 4 bases and J shed 4 bases, with 11 bases lying between them. There are 14 residues in the CDR3. CDR1 is SGHRS and CDR2 is YFSETQ in the germline V gene. CDR3 amino acids: CASSEGHLTGELFF. CDR3 DNA: TGCGCCAGCAGCGAGGGACACCTCACCGGGGAGCTGTTTTTT.

This clonotype turned up a few times. The chain uses TRBV3-1 and TRBJ1-3; D is possibly TRBD1 (5 bases). This CDR3 has 17 residues. The V end lost 2 bases, the J end lost 0 bases, and 14 bases lay between the germline ends. CDR1 and CDR2 (germline): LGHDT, YNNKEL (reference sequence). The CDR3 protein is CASSQNEGVYSGNTIYF. As DNA, the CDR3 is TGTGCCAGCAGCCAAAATGAAGGGGTCTACTCTGGAAACACCATATATTTT.

This clonotype was seen only a few times. The chain employs TRBV7-9 and TRBJ2-2; D is undetermined. V dropped 5 bases and J dropped 5 bases, with 12 bases sitting between them. Germline CDR1 and CDR2: SEHNR and FQNEAQ (reference sequence). This CDR3 has 14 residues. CDR3 in DNA: TGTGCCAGCAGCCCCATCGGTATGACCGGGGAGCTGTTTTTT. This translates into CASSPIGMTGELFF.

This clonotype has a count of ten or more. V gene TRBV2 combines with J gene TRBJ2-5; D remains ambiguous. Germline V lookup: CDR1 SNHLY, CDR2 FYNNEI. This CDR3 is 11 amino acids long. V was shortened by 4 bases and J by 5 bases, with 5 bases between the two germline ends. The CDR3 region is CASSVRETQYF. DNA for the CDR3: TGTGCCAGCAGTGTTAGGGAGACCCAGTACTTC.

In this sample, this clonotype turned up a few times. J is TRBJ2-3 and V is TRBV5-1, with 8 bases aligning to TRBD2. The CDR3 contains 16 residues. V shed 4 bases, J shed 1 base, and the junction held 8 bases outside the gene matches. CDR1 SGHRS and CDR2 YFSETQ come from the germline V gene. CDR3 in amino acids: CASSASGGFGTDTQYF. The CDR3 nucleotides read TGCGCCAGCAGCGCGTCGGGGGGGTTTGGCACAGATACGCAGTATTTT.

In its sample, this clonotype was seen many times. This chain links TRBV30 with TRBJ1-1; D ambiguous. V gave up 0 bases and J gave up 7 bases, with 12 bases separating them. Germline V lookup: CDR1 GTSNPN, CDR2 SVGIG (reference sequence). The CDR3 is 13 residues long. The CDR3 nucleotides read TGTGCCTGGAGTGTAAGCCCCGCAAATGAAGCTTTCTTT. Amino acids: CAWSVSPANEAFF.

This clonotype showed up just a few times. The chain combines TRBV28 with TRBJ1-3; TRBD1 might be the D (6 bases). Trimming took off 5 bases at V and 0 bases at J, with 17 bases between the two ends. CDR3 length: 17 residues. Germline values: CDR1 MDHEN, CDR2 SYDVKM. CDR3 in amino acids: CASSLQPGGLSGNTIYF. The CDR3 region has the DNA TGTGCCAGCAGTCTACAGCCCGGGGGCCTCTCTGGAAACACCATATATTTT.